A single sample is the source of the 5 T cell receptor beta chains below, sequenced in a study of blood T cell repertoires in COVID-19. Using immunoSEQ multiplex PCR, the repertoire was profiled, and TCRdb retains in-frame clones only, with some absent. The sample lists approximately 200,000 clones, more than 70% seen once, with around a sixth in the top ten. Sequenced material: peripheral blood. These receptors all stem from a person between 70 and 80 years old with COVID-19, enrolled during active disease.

The chain's CDR3 is CAISLLSSYNEQFF. CDR3 sequence (DNA): TGTGCCATTAGTCTTCTTTCCTCCTACAATGAGCAGTTCTTC. V usage is TRBV10-3 and J usage is TRBJ2-1, with D hard to call. Per germline, CDR1 ENHRY and CDR2 SYGVKD. The CDR3 is made up of 14 amino acids. V lost 9 bases to trimming and J lost 0 bases, with 12 bases between them.

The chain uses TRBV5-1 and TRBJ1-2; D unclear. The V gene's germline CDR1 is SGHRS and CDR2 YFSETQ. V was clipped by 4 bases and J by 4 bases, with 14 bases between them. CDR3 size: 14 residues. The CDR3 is CASSTTGNGYGYTF. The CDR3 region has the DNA TGCGCCAGCAGCACAACCGGGAACGGCTATGGCTACACCTTC. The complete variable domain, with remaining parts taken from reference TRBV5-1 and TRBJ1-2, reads KAGVTQTPRYLIKTRGQQVTLSCSPISGHRSVSWYQQTPGQGLQFLFEYFSETQRNKGNFPGRFSGRQFSNSRSEMNVSTLELGDSALYLCASSTTGNGYGYTFGSGTRLTVV.

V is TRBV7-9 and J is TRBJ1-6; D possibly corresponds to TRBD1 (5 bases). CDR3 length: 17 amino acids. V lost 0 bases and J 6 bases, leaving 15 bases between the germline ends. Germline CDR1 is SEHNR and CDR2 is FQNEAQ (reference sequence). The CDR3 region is CASSLAVVGGVNSPLHF. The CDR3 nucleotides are TGTGCCAGCAGCTTAGCCGTGGTCGGGGGAGTTAATTCACCCCTCCACTTT. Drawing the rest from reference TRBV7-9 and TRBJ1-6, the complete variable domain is DTGVSQNPRHKITKRGQNVTFRCDPISEHNRLYWYRQTLGQGPEFLTYFQNEAQLEKSRLLSDRFSAERPKGSFSTLEIQRTEQGDSAMYLCASSLAVVGGVNSPLHFGNGTRLTVT.

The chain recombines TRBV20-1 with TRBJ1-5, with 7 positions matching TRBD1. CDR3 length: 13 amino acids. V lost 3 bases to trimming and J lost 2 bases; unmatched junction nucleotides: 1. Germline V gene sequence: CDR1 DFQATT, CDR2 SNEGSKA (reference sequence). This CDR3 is CSASTGGNQPQHF. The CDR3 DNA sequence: TGCAGTGCTAGTACAGGGGGCAATCAGCCCCAGCATTTT.

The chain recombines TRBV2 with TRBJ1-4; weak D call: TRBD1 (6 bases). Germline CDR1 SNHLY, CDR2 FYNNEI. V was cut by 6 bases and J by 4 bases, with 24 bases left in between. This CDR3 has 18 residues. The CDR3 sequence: CASSGRARGQSYNEKLFF. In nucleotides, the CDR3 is TGTGCCAGCAGCGGGAGGGCCAGGGGCCAGTCCTATAATGAAAAACTGTTTTTT.